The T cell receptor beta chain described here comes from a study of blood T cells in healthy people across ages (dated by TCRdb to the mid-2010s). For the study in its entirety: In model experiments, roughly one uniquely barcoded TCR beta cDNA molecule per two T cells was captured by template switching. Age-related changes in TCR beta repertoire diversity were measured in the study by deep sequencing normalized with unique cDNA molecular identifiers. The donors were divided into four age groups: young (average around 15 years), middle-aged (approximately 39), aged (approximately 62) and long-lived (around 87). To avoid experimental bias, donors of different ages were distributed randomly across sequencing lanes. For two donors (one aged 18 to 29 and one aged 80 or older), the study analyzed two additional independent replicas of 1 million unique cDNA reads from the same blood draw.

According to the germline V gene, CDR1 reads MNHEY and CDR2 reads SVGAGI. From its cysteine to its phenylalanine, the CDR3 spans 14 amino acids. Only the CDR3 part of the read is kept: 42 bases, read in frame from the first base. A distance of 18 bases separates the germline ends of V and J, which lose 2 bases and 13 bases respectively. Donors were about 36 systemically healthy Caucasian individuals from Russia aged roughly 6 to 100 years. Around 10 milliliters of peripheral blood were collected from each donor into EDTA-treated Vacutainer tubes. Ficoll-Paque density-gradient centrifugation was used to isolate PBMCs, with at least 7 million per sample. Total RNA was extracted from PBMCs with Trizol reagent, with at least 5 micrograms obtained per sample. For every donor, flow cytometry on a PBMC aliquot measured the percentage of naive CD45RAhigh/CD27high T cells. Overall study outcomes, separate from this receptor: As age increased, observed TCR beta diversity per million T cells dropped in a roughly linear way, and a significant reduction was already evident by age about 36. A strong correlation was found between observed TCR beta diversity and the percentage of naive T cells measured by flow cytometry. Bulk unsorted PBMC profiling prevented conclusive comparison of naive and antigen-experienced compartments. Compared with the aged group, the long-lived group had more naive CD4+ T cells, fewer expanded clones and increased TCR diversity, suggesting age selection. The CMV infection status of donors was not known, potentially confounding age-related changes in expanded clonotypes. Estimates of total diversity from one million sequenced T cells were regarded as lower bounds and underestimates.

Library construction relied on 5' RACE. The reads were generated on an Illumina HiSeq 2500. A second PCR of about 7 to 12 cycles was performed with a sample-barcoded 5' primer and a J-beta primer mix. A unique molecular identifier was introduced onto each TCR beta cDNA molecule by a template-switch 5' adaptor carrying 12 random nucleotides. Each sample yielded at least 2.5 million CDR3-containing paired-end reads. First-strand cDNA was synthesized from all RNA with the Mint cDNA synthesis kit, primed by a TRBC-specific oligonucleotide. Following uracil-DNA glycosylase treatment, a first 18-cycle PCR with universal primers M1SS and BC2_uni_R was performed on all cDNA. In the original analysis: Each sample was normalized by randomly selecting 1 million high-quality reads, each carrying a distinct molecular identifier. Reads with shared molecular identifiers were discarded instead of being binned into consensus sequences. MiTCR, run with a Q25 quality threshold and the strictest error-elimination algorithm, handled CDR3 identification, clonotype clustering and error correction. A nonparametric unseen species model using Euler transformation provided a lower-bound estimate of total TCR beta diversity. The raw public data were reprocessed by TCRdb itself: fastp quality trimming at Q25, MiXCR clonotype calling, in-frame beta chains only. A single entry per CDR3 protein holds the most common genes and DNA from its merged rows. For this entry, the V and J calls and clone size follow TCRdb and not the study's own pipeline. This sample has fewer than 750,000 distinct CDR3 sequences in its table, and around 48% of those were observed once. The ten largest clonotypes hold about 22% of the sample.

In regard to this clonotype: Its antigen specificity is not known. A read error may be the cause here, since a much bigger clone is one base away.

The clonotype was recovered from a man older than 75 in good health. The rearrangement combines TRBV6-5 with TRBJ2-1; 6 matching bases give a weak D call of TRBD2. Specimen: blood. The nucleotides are TGTGCCAGCAGTTACGCCCTATGGGGGGAGACCCAGTTCTTC. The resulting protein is CASSYALWGETQFF.